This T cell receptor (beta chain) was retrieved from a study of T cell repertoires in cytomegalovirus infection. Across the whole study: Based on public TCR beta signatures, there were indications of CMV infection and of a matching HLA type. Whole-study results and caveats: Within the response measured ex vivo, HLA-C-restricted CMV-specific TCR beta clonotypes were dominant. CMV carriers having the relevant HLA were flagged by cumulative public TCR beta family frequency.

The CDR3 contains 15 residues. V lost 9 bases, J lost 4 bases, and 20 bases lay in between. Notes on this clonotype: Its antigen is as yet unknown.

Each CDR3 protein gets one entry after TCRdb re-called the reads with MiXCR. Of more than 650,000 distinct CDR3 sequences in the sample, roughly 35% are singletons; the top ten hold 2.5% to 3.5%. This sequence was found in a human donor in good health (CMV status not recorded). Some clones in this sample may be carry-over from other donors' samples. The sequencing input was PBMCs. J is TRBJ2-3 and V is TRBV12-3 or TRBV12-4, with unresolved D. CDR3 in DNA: TGTGCCAGACCCACCCCCGGAGATTGCGCAGATACGCAGTATTTT. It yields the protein CARPTPGDCADTQYF.